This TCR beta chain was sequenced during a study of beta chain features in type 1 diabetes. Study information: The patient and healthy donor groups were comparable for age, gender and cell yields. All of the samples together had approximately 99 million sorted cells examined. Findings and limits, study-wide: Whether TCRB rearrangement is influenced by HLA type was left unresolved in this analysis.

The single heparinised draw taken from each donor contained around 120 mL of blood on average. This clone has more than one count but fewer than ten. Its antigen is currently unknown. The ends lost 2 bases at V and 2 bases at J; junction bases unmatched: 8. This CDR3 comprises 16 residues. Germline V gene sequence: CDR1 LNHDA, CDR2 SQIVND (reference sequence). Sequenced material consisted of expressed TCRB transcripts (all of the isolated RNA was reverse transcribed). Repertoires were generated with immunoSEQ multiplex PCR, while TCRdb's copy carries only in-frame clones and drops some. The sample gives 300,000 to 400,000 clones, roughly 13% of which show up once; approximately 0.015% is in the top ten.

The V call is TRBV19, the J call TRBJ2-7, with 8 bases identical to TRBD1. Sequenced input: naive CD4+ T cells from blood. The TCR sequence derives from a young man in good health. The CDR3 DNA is TGTGCCAGTAGTATATCTTCCGGGACAGGAGCCTACGAGCAGTACTTC. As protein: CASSISSGTGAYEQYF.